The 14 T cell receptor beta chains presented below share a single source sample, sequenced in a study of T-cell memory formation after mild COVID-19. MiXCR was run by TCRdb on the 5' RACE reads, yielding one entry per CDR3 protein. The sample has 110,000 to 150,000 distinct CDR3 sequences, about 14% seen once; the top ten hold roughly 28%. Sequences were obtained from PBMCs or a T cell subset sorted from them (not recorded which). The receptors were sampled from an adult woman who had mild COVID-19 (a few samples of this study predate the infection). Cell type and time point are not known.

This clonotype has just a few counts. The V call is TRBV27, the J call TRBJ2-7; 13 nucleotides agree with TRBD2. The CDR3 covers 15 residues. V lost 6 bases, J lost 4 bases, and 6 bases stayed unmatched. Germline V gene lookup returns CDR1 MNHEY and CDR2 SMNVEV (reference sequence). CDR3 coding DNA: TGTGCCAGCAGACAACTAGCGGGAGGGGCGTACGAGCAGTACTTC. Translation gives CASRQLAGGAYEQYF.

The gene calls are TRBV6-6 and TRBJ1-5; D is unclear. There are 15 residues in the CDR3. V gave up 2 bases and J gave up 2 bases, with 10 bases separating them. Germline V gives CDR1 MNHNY, CDR2 SVGAGI (reference sequence). The DNA of the CDR3 is TGTGCCAGCAGTTACCTCTCCGGGGGCAATCAGCCCCAGCATTTT. Translating gives CASSYLSGGNQPQHF.

This clonotype was seen repeatedly, ten times or more. This CDR3 is CASSSADSDYEQYF. The CDR3 coding sequence is TGCGCCAGCAGCTCCGCAGACAGCGACTACGAGCAGTACTTC. The genes are TRBV5-1 and TRBJ2-7, with a possible D match to TRBD1 (5 bases). This CDR3 has 14 amino acids. Trimming stripped 3 bases from V and 3 bases from J, with 13 bases between. CDR1 SGHRS and CDR2 YFSETQ come from the germline V gene. Variable domain in full (rest from reference TRBV5-1 and TRBJ2-7): KAGVTQTPRYLIKTRGQQVTLSCSPISGHRSVSWYQQTPGQGLQFLFEYFSETQRNKGNFPGRFSGRQFSNSRSEMNVSTLELGDSALYLCASSSADSDYEQYFGPGTRLTVT.

In this sample, this clonotype turned up many times. The V and J genes are TRBV5-1 and TRBJ2-1; no clear D. This CDR3 has 13 amino acids. Trimming stripped 0 bases from V and 7 bases from J, with 8 bases between. The germline gives CDR1 SGHRS, CDR2 YFSETQ. The CDR3 loop reads CASSLALRNEQFF. The DNA of the CDR3 is TGCGCCAGCAGCTTGGCCCTGCGGAATGAGCAGTTCTTC.

CDR3 residues: CATSDPGSYEQYF. CDR3 bases: TGTGCCACCAGTGATCCCGGATCCTACGAGCAGTACTTC. The rearrangement uses TRBV24-1 and TRBJ2-7; no reliable D call. Germline V gives CDR1 KGHDR, CDR2 SFDVKD. With 3 bases removed from V and 1 base from J, the gap between germline ends came to 6 bases. The CDR3 extends over 13 amino acids.

This clonotype was observed a handful of times. The CDR3 coding sequence is TGTGCCAGCAGCCCAGGGAATGCCTACGAGCAGTACTTC. Residues: CASSPGNAYEQYF. The chain links TRBV5-5 to TRBJ2-7; D perhaps matches TRBD1 (5 bases). The CDR3 contains 13 residues. The ends were cut back, 4 bases at V and 2 bases at J, with 10 bases in the middle. CDR1 is SGHKS and CDR2 is YYEKEE in the germline V gene (reference sequence). The variable domain in full, completed from reference TRBV5-5 and TRBJ2-7, reads DAGVTQSPTHLIKTRGQQVTLRCSPISGHKSVSWYQQVLGQGPQFIFQYYEKEERGRGNFPDRFSARQFPNYSSELNVNALLLGDSALYLCASSPGNAYEQYFGPGTRLTVT.

This chain joins TRBV12-3 or TRBV12-4 and TRBJ1-5; TRBD1 aligns across 9 bases. V shed 4 bases and J 2 bases; nucleotides not matched to a gene: 3. This CDR3 spans 15 amino acids. The CDR3 bases are TGTGCCAGCAGTTCTAGGACAGGGGGCAATCAGCCCCAGCATTTT. The encoded protein is CASSSRTGGNQPQHF.

The chain uses TRBV20-1 and TRBJ2-7; 9 nucleotides match TRBD2. The CDR3 is 14 amino acids. Germline CDR1 and CDR2: DFQATT and SNEGSKA (reference sequence). V gave up 4 bases and J gave up 0 bases; unmatched junction bases: 4. The CDR3 is CSAIVAGASYEQYF. The CDR3 DNA reads TGCAGTGCTATTGTAGCGGGGGCCTCCTACGAGCAGTACTTC.

This clonotype was seen a few times. V usage is TRBV4-3 and J usage is TRBJ1-5, with 8 bases identical to TRBD1. This CDR3 is built from 17 residues. In germline, CDR1 is LGHNA, CDR2 YSLEER. V shed 4 bases, J shed 6 bases, and the junction held 14 bases outside the gene matches. DNA for the CDR3: TGCGCCAGCAGCCCCCATATTCCCGGACAGGGCCCTCAGCCCCAGCATTTT. This encodes CASSPHIPGQGPQPQHF.

The sample holds a few counts of this clonotype. The chain has TRBV27 and TRBJ1-1; the match to TRBD1 covers 9 bases. Germline-derived CDR1 and CDR2 are MNHEY and SMNVEV (reference sequence). The CDR3 loop spans 17 amino acids. The V and J ends lost 4 bases and 4 bases, in that order; junction bases with no gene match: 13. The CDR3 is CASSSSGQGPVFTEAFF. Written as DNA, the CDR3 is TGTGCCAGCAGTTCAAGCGGACAGGGGCCGGTATTCACTGAAGCTTTCTTT.

This clonotype has a count of ten or more. This chain connects TRBV29-1 to TRBJ1-1, with TRBD1 matching over 8 bases. The germline V gene has CDR1 SQVTM and CDR2 ANQGSEA. The V and J ends lost 7 bases and 6 bases, in that order; junction bases with no gene match: 7. This CDR3 region has 12 residues. CDR3 loop: CSGMDRVAEAFF. The CDR3 DNA reads TGCAGCGGCATGGACAGGGTCGCTGAAGCTTTCTTT. The full variable domain, completed using reference TRBV29-1 and TRBJ1-1, is SAVISQKPSRDICQRGTSLTIQCQVDSQVTMMFWYRQQPGQSLTLIATANQGSEATYESGFVIDKFPISRPNLTFSTLTVSNMSPEDSSIYLCSGMDRVAEAFFGQGTRLTVV.

This clonotype was counted between two and nine times. This chain connects TRBV6-2 or TRBV6-3 to TRBJ1-2; 12 bases are shared with TRBD1. CDR3 length equals 16 residues. The V gene end was trimmed by 2 bases and the J gene end by 8 bases; junction bases not matched to a gene: 9. Germline assignment: CDR1 MNHEY and CDR2 SVGEGT. The CDR3, as DNA: TGTGCCAGCAGTTACCCCCCGGGACAGGGGGCAGGCGGCTACACCTTC. Its protein is CASSYPPGQGAGGYTF.

V usage is TRBV6-2 or TRBV6-3 and J usage is TRBJ2-3, with D uncertain. V was pared by 4 bases and J by 4 bases, with 3 bases between. The CDR3 spans 11 residues. Looked up from germline, CDR1 is MNHEY and CDR2 is SVGEGT. Here the CDR3 reads CASSSPDTQYF. For the CDR3, the DNA is TGTGCCAGCAGTTCCCCAGATACGCAGTATTTT.

Ten or more counts support this clonotype. This chain connects TRBV29-1 to TRBJ2-1; the D gene is possibly TRBD2 (6 bases). The CDR3 consists of 14 residues. Germline V gives CDR1 SQVTM, CDR2 ANQGSEA. V was pared by 7 bases and J by 8 bases, with 21 bases between. The CDR3 loop reads CSARTTMHTDEQFF. As DNA, the CDR3 is TGCAGCGCTAGGACTACAATGCATACGGATGAGCAGTTCTTC.